The source of this T cell receptor (beta chain) is a study of TIL therapy for anti-PD-1-resistant metastatic lung cancer. Turning to the study itself: Tumor harvest preceded PD-1/PD-L1 blockade, followed by nivolumab treatment. Tumors carried a median roughly 1.5 non-synonymous mutations per megabase.

Regarding time point: pre-treatment sample, taken before nivolumab and TIL therapy. This was the immunoSEQ v3 assay. Libraries were sequenced to around 2 million read pairs (survey) or roughly 4.5-6.5 million (deep). Assay: immunoSEQ multiplex PCR; the TCRdb copy retains only in-frame clones and omits some. The sample shows roughly 17,000 clones, over 70% of them seen only once. Germline V gene sequence: CDR1 SGHTA, CDR2 FQGNSA. V dropped 2 bases and J dropped 2 bases, with 13 bases sitting between them. The length of the CDR3 is 17 residues. The source of this sequence is a person between 30 and 79 years old with non-small cell lung cancer. The rearrangement joins TRBV7-2 to TRBJ2-6; D is uncertain. Sequencing was performed on blood, taken at baseline. The CDR3 nucleotides are TGTGCCAGCAGCTTACTCGCCCCAACCACTGGGGCCAACGTCCTGACTTTC. Amino acid sequence: CASSLLAPTTGANVLTF.